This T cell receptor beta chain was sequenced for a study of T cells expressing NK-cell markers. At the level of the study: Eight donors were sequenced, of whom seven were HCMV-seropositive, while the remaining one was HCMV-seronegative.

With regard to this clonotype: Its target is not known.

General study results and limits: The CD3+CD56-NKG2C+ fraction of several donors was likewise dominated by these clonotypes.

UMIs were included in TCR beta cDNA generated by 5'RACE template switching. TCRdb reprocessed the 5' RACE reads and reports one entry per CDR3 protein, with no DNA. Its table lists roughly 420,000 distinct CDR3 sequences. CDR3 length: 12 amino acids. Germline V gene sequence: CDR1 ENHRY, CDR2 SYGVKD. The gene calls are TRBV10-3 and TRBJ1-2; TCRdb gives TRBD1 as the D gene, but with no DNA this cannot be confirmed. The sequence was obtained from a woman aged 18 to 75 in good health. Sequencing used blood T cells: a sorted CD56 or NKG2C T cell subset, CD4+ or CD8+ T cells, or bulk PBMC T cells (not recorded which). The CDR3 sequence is CAITPTGYGYTF.